A selection of T cell receptor beta chains follows, all from one sample in a study of T cell changes during pregnancy in multiple sclerosis. Libraries were prepared by immunoSEQ multiplex PCR; TCRdb keeps only in-frame clonotypes and omits some of them. This sample has about 69,000 clones; 85% to 95% occur once, and the top ten carry just under 2%. The specimen was peripheral blood, collected in the third trimester of pregnancy. These receptors all stem from a female donor in good health, enrolled as a control in a pregnancy study. CDR3s include the opening cysteine and the closing phenylalanine or tryptophan. Fields, in order: CDR3 protein, D gene, V gene. The D gene is left open where the match is weak.

CDR3aa: CASSLAGGGGEQYF
d_gene: TRBD2
v_gene: TRBV5-1

CDR3aa: CASSLSGFDEQYF
d_gene: NA
v_gene: TRBV11-3

CDR3aa: CASSVDGLAPYNEQFF
d_gene: NA
v_gene: TRBV9

CDR3aa: CASSLGQTYGYTF
d_gene: NA
v_gene: TRBV11-2

CDR3aa: CASSVAGSAGEKLFF
d_gene: NA
v_gene: TRBV9

CDR3aa: CAIGPGSTDTQYF
d_gene: NA
v_gene: TRBV10-3

CDR3aa: CAIRASGRDEQFF
d_gene: TRBD2
v_gene: TRBV6-5

CDR3aa: CASSPSVREAFF
d_gene: NA
v_gene: TRBV28

CDR3aa: CASTSISGGTQYF
d_gene: NA
v_gene: TRBV10-1

CDR3aa: CASSPTGTSGAETQYF
d_gene: TRBD2
v_gene: TRBV18

CDR3aa: CASSFQGNYGYTF
d_gene: NA
v_gene: TRBV7-2

CDR3aa: CASSFKAGLSGNTIYF
d_gene: NA
v_gene: TRBV27